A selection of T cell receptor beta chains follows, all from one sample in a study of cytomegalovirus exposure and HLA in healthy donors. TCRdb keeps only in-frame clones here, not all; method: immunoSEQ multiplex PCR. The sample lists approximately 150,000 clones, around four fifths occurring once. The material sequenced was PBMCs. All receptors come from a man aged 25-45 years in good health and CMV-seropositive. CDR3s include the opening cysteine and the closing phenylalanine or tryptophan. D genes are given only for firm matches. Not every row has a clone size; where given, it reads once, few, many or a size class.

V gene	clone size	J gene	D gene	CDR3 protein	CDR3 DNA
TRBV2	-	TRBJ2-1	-	CASSDLSGAANEQFF	TGTGCCAGCAGTGATCTGAGCGGTGCGGCCAATGAGCAGTTCTTC
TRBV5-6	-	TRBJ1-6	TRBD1	CASSGGQRGSPLHF	TGTGCCAGCAGCGGGGGACAGAGGGGTTCACCCCTCCACTTT
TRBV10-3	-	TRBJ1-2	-	CAISQEAKHGYTF	TGTGCCATCAGTCAGGAGGCTAAACATGGCTACACCTTC
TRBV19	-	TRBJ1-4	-	CASSISTGNEKLFF	TGTGCCAGTAGTATATCGACGGGTAATGAAAAACTGTTTTTT
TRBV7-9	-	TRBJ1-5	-	CASRQDSNQPQHF	TGTGCCAGTAGACAGGATAGCAATCAGCCCCAGCATTTT
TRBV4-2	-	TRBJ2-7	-	CASTISGTPESSYEQYF	TGTGCCAGCACTATTTCCGGGACACCCGAGAGCTCCTACGAGCAGTACTTC
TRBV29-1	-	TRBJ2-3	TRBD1	CSVDKGQGALSDTQYF	TGCAGCGTCGACAAAGGGCAGGGGGCCCTTTCAGATACGCAGTATTTT
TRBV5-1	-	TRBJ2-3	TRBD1	CASSPDRALDTQYF	TGCGCCAGCAGCCCTGACAGGGCCTTAGATACGCAGTATTTT
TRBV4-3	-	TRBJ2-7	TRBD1	CASSQGQGDHEQYF	TGCGCCAGCAGCCAAGGACAGGGGGACCACGAGCAGTACTTC
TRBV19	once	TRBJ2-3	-	CASSPRVGSTDTQYF	TGTGCCAGTAGTCCCCGGGTTGGTAGCACAGATACGCAGTATTTT
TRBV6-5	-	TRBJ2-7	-	CASSYTMRVPYEQYF	TGTGCCAGCAGTTACACGATGCGCGTGCCCTACGAGCAGTACTTC
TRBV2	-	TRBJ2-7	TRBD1	CASSARTGATYEQYF	TGTGCCAGCAGTGCTCGGACAGGGGCCACCTACGAGCAGTACTTC
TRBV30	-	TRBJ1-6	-	CACLGGTINSPLHF	TGTGCCTGCCTGGGGGGGACAATTAATTCACCCCTCCACTTT
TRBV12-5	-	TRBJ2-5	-	CASLGRGETQYF	TGTGCTAGCCTTGGACGGGGAGAGACCCAGTACTTC
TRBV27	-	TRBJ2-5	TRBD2	CASSLLAGGQETQYF	TGTGCCAGCAGTTTACTAGCGGGGGGGCAAGAGACCCAGTACTTC
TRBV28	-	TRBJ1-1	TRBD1	CASIDRDRGLGTEAFF	TGTGCCAGCATTGACCGGGACAGGGGGCTCGGAACTGAAGCTTTCTTT
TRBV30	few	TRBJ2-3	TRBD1	CAPDDRVF	TGTGCCCCTGACGACAGGGTATTT